These 15 T cell receptor beta chains originate from one sample sequenced in a study of blood T cell repertoires in COVID-19. Sequencing used immunoSEQ multiplex PCR; TCRdb keeps in-frame clones, though not all of them. The sample includes just over 350,000 clones, over 75% of them seen just once. Material: PBMCs or T cells enriched from blood (not recorded which). Receptors were obtained from a woman in her twenties or thirties who had recovered from COVID-19.

This chain links TRBV3-1 (or the pseudogene TRBV3-2) with TRBJ2-7; D is uncertain. There are 11 residues in the CDR3. Germline assignment: CDR1 LGHDT and CDR2 YNNKEL (reference sequence). Trimming pared 7 bases from V and 4 bases from J, leaving 8 bases between. DNA for the CDR3: TGTGCCAGCACCTATCCGTACGAGCAGTACTTC. Translation gives CASTYPYEQYF.

The count of this clone is one. J is TRBJ2-1 and V is TRBV27; D may be TRBD2 (5 bases). This CDR3 has 16 residues. Germline CDR1 is MNHEY and CDR2 is SMNVEV (reference sequence). Deletions cut 2 bases from V and 0 bases from J, with 11 bases between. The CDR3 loop is CASSLESGSSYNEQFF. The DNA for the CDR3 is TGTGCCAGCAGTTTAGAAAGCGGAAGCTCCTACAATGAGCAGTTCTTC.

The chain links TRBV2 to TRBJ1-1; a weak D match, TRBD1 (5 bases). This CDR3 has 11 residues. CDR1 is SNHLY, CDR2 FYNNEI, per germline. V lost 8 bases and J lost 6, with 10 bases in between. The CDR3 reads CASARESEAFF. CDR3 coding DNA: TGTGCCAGCGCCAGGGAATCTGAAGCTTTCTTT.

The CDR3 reads CASIGEGGYTF. The CDR3 nucleotides read TGTGCCAGCATCGGGGAGGGCGGCTACACCTTC. V is TRBV28 and J is TRBJ1-2; D unclear. Trimming took off 7 bases at V and 8 bases at J, with 11 bases between the two ends. The CDR3 runs 11 residues. From germline, CDR1 is MDHEN and CDR2 SYDVKM.

V usage is TRBV24-1 and J usage is TRBJ2-2; 7 nucleotides agree with TRBD1. The CDR3 consists of 14 residues. From germline, CDR1 is KGHDR and CDR2 SFDVKD. With V trimmed by 4 bases and J by 4 bases, 2 bases remained unmatched. CDR3 residues: CATSEAGGTGELFF. CDR3 in DNA: TGTGCCACCAGTGAGGCAGGGGGCACCGGGGAGCTGTTTTTT.

In its sample, this clone was seen a few times. The J gene is TRBJ1-2, the V gene TRBV24-1; D gene unclear. The CDR3 spans 13 residues. Germline V lookup: CDR1 KGHDR, CDR2 SFDVKD. Between the trimmed V and J ends, which lost 3 bases and 7 bases, there was a span of 11 bases. The CDR3 DNA follows: TGTGCCACCAGTGATGGAGGGTTGGGTGGCTACACCTTC. Protein product: CATSDGGLGGYTF.

Here the CDR3 DNA reads TGTGCCAGCAGCCGCCTAGCGGGGGGGGTCGAGCAGTACTTC. It translates to CASSRLAGGVEQYF. J is TRBJ2-7 and V is TRBV14, with TRBD2 identical over 12 bases. Germline assignment: CDR1 SGHDN and CDR2 FVKESK. The CDR3 has 14 residues. The V segment lost 4 bases and the J segment 6 bases; nucleotides outside the gene matches: 4.

The chain employs TRBV18 and TRBJ2-5; 9 nucleotides match TRBD1. The CDR3 loop spans 13 amino acids. Germline CDR1 and CDR2: KGHSH and LQKENI. Trimming took 3 bases from V and 5 from J; bases not matched to a gene: 1. The CDR3: CASSPGQGETQYF. In DNA, the CDR3 is TGTGCCAGCTCACCCGGACAGGGGGAGACCCAGTACTTC.

This clone was seen only a few times. V is TRBV10-3 and J is TRBJ2-2, with 9 bases aligning to TRBD1. The germline V gene has CDR1 ENHRY and CDR2 SYGVKD. The CDR3 loop spans 19 amino acids. Trimming at V came to 4 bases and at J to 0 bases, leaving 12 bases not matched to a gene. The CDR3, as DNA: TGTGCCATCAGTGGGAAGGGCGACAGGGGGGAAACGAACACCGGGGAGCTGTTTTTT. Amino acids: CAISGKGDRGETNTGELFF.

This clone was observed a single time. The rearrangement joins TRBV10-1 to TRBJ1-1; possible D gene TRBD1, 6 bases. The CDR3 runs 14 residues. Trimming shortened V by 4 bases and J by 1 base, and 10 bases separated the two germline ends. In germline, CDR1 is WNHNN, CDR2 SYGVQD (reference sequence). The CDR3, as DNA: TGCGCCAGCAGTGCGAACAGGGAGAACACTGAAGCTTTCTTT. Encoded protein: CASSANRENTEAFF.

The V gene is TRBV27, the J gene TRBJ2-7; 8 bases align to TRBD2. V lost 4 bases to trimming and J lost 0 bases; unmatched junction nucleotides: 8. The CDR3 totals 16 residues. Germline V gives CDR1 MNHEY, CDR2 SMNVEV (reference sequence). CDR3 nucleotides: TGTGCCAGCAGTTACATAGCGGGGCAGAGCTCCTACGAGCAGTACTTC. This encodes CASSYIAGQSSYEQYF.

The chain links TRBV28 to TRBJ1-4; D is unresolved. The V and J ends lost 8 bases and 1 base respectively, with 5 bases between them. The CDR3 runs 12 residues. From germline, CDR1 is MDHEN and CDR2 SYDVKM. The DNA for the CDR3 is TGTGCCAGCGAGGGAACTAATGAAAAACTGTTTTTT. As protein: CASEGTNEKLFF.

The V call is TRBV5-1, the J call TRBJ2-7; no clear D. This CDR3 spans 16 amino acids. Germline CDR1 SGHRS, CDR2 YFSETQ. V lost 4 bases and J lost 3, with 20 bases in between. The DNA for the CDR3 is TGCGCCAGCAGCCCCCCCGATAGCCCAAAAAACTACGAGCAGTACTTC. It yields the protein CASSPPDSPKNYEQYF.

The J gene is TRBJ1-2, the V gene TRBV5-1; 11 bases match TRBD1. CDR1 is SGHRS, CDR2 YFSETQ, per germline. Germline trimming cut 4 bases from V and 4 bases from J; bases unmatched to any gene: 12. This CDR3 spans 17 amino acids. CDR3 nucleotides: TGCGCCAGCAGCCCCGGACAGGGGGCGGTGGTTTCCTATGGCTACACCTTC. It translates to CASSPGQGAVVSYGYTF.

The rearrangement joins TRBV28 to TRBJ2-5; D might be TRBD1 (5 bases). CDR3 size: 14 residues. The germline V and J ends were trimmed by 2 bases and 0 bases, with 7 bases remaining between them. CDR1 and CDR2 (germline): MDHEN, SYDVKM. CDR3 residues: CASSLPRDQETQYF. The CDR3 DNA follows: TGTGCCAGCAGTTTACCCAGGGACCAAGAGACCCAGTACTTC.